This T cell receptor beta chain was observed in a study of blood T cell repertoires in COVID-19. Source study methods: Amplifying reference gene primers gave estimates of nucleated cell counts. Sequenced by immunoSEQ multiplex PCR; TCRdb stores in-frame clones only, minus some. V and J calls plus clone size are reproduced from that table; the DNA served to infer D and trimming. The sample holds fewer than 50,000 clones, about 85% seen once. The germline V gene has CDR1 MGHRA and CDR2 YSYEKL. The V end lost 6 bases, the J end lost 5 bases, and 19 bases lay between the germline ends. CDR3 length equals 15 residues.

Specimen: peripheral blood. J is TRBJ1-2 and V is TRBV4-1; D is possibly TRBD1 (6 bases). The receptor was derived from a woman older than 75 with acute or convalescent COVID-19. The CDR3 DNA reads TGCGCCAGCAGTCCGTTGTCGGGGGGCATTTATGGCTACACCTTC. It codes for CASSPLSGGIYGYTF.